Shown below are 28 T cell receptor beta chains from a single sample sequenced in a study of T cells in Graves' hyperthyroidism and ophthalmopathy (dated by TCRdb to between 2019 and 2020). Receptors were amplified or captured by multiplex PCR. The sequencer was an Illumina HiSeq 2000. The TCR beta CDR3 regions were amplified from the RNA transcripts. The first round of RT-PCR for the TCR CDR3 was performed with the HTBI primer set and the Qiagen OneStep RT-PCR kit. The public reads were reanalyzed by TCRdb: fastp trimming at Q25, MiXCR alignment, in-frame beta chains only. Duplicate CDR3 protein sequences are folded into a single record with the most common DNA and genes. This sample lists 500,000 to 800,000 distinct CDR3 sequences; 45% were detected once. Roughly 7.2% of the sample lies in the top ten. Sequencing was performed on peripheral blood or thyroid tissue (not recorded which). The receptors were sampled from an adult man with Graves' disease, either hyperthyroidism or ophthalmopathy (not recorded which).

This chain links TRBV7-9 with TRBJ2-7, with TRBD2 as a possible D gene (5 bases). In germline, CDR1 is SEHNR, CDR2 FQNEAQ (reference sequence). Trimming left V 5 bases short and J 1 base short, with 15 bases between. The CDR3 covers 15 residues. The CDR3 loop reads CASSTDGMRSYEQYF. The CDR3 DNA follows: TGTGCCAGCAGCACTGACGGGATGAGGTCCTACGAGCAGTACTTC.

V usage is TRBV20-1 and J usage is TRBJ1-5; D is possibly TRBD1 (5 bases). This CDR3 is built from 17 residues. The germline V gene encodes CDR1 DFQATT and CDR2 SNEGSKA (reference sequence). Trimming pared 1 base from V and 0 bases from J, leaving 16 bases between. This chain's CDR3 is CSARGDEVVGSNQPQHF. For the CDR3, the DNA is TGCAGTGCTAGAGGGGACGAGGTGGTGGGTAGCAATCAGCCCCAGCATTTT.

This clonotype has a count of ten or more. The chain recombines TRBV15 with TRBJ1-1; D not certain. This CDR3 region has 15 residues. Germline CDR1 and CDR2: LNHNV and YYDKDF (reference sequence). V was shortened by 0 bases and J by 0 bases, with 8 bases between the two germline ends. In DNA form, the CDR3 reads TGTGCCACCAGCAGAGATAACAGACTGAACACTGAAGCTTTCTTT. It yields the protein CATSRDNRLNTEAFF.

J is TRBJ1-1 and V is TRBV6-5; 8 nucleotides match TRBD1. This CDR3 is built from 13 residues. Losses at the gene ends were 6 bases for V and 6 bases for J; bases not matched to a gene: 6. Germline V gives CDR1 MNHEY, CDR2 SVGAGI. The CDR3 DNA reads TGTGCCAGCAGGAAATCAGGGGGCGCTGAAGCTTTCTTT. Protein sequence: CASRKSGGAEAFF.

V is TRBV19 and J is TRBJ1-5, with TRBD1 matching 9 bases. The CDR3 has 14 amino acids. V lost 8 bases to trimming and J lost 4 bases; unmatched junction nucleotides: 6. From germline, CDR1 is LNHDA and CDR2 SQIVND (reference sequence). The CDR3 coding sequence is TGTGCCAGTCGGGACAGGGTAATTAATCAGCCCCAGCATTTT. It specifies CASRDRVINQPQHF.

This clonotype was seen ten or more times. V gene TRBV2 combines with J gene TRBJ1-5; D call uncertain. Germline V gene data show CDR1 as SNHLY and CDR2 as FYNNEI. The length of the CDR3 is 15 residues. Trimming shortened V by 2 bases and J by 0 bases, and 8 bases separated the two germline ends. For the CDR3, the DNA is TGTGCCAGCAGTGAAATCGGGAATAGCAATCAGCCCCAGCATTTT. Amino acid sequence: CASSEIGNSNQPQHF.

About this clonotype itself: A much larger clone differs from this one at a single base, so this may be a read error. The chain is built from TRBV7-2 and TRBJ1-5; D is uncertain. CDR3 length: 13 amino acids. Germline CDR1 SGHTA, CDR2 FQGNSA. CDR3 loop: CANSLGLDQPQHF. Here the CDR3 DNA reads TGTGCCAACAGCTTAGGGCTGGATCAGCCCCAGCATTTT.

The rearrangement uses TRBV20-1 and TRBJ2-2; D is undetermined. The CDR3 consists of 14 residues. Germline V CDR1 and CDR2: DFQATT, SNEGSKA (reference sequence). Trimming removed 4 bases from V and 8 bases from J, with 17 bases in between. CDR3: CSATRTYIGGELFF. The DNA of the CDR3 is TGCAGTGCTACAAGGACCTACATCGGAGGGGAGCTGTTTTTT.

V and J are TRBV9 and TRBJ1-2; 8 nucleotides match TRBD1. Looked up from germline, CDR1 is SGDLS and CDR2 is YYNGEE. V lost 4 bases and J lost 7; bases outside the gene matches: 9. CDR3 length equals 14 residues. The CDR3 DNA reads TGTGCCAGCAGCCAAGGGGGCGGACAGGGTGGCTACACCTTC. Encoded protein: CASSQGGGQGGYTF.

The genes are TRBV18 and TRBJ2-7, with 11 positions matching TRBD1. Germline V gene data show CDR1 as KGHSH and CDR2 as LQKENI. The J segment lost 1 base and the V segment lost 4 bases, leaving 9 bases of the junction unmatched. The CDR3 sequence is 17 residues long. The DNA of the CDR3 is TGTGCCAGCTCACGGGGGCCCGGGACAGGGGGTTCCTACGAGCAGTACTTC. Its protein is CASSRGPGTGGSYEQYF.

The chain employs TRBV2 and TRBJ1-5; 9 bases align to TRBD1. The V gene end was trimmed by 7 bases and the J gene end by 3 bases; junction bases not matched to a gene: 10. The CDR3 is made up of 16 amino acids. Germline V gene data show CDR1 as SNHLY and CDR2 as FYNNEI. CDR3 sequence reads: CASTHAGTGFNQPQHF. DNA of the CDR3: TGTGCCAGCACTCACGCCGGGACAGGGTTCAATCAGCCCCAGCATTTT.

The rearrangement uses TRBV19 and TRBJ2-7; 9 positions agree with TRBD2. Germline loops: CDR1 LNHDA, CDR2 SQIVND (reference sequence). This CDR3 is 15 amino acids long. V lost 9 bases, J lost 2 bases, and 11 bases stayed unmatched. For the CDR3, the DNA is TGTGCCAGCAGCCGGTCGACTAGCGGCGCCTACGAGCAGTACTTC. Protein: CASSRSTSGAYEQYF.

This clonotype has ten or more counts. V usage is TRBV7-2 and J usage is TRBJ2-5; no clear D gene. The germline V and J ends were trimmed by 5 bases and 0 bases, with 13 bases remaining between them. The CDR3 is made up of 15 amino acids. CDR1 and CDR2 from the germline V gene are SGHTA and FQGNSA. CDR3 DNA sequence: TGTGCCAGCAGCCCCGCCGCGGTGTACCAAGAGACCCAGTACTTC. Its translation: CASSPAAVYQETQYF.

This clonotype was picked up a small number of times. The chain joins TRBV6-6 to TRBJ1-6, with a tentative D call TRBD1 (5 bases). Germline lookup yields CDR1 MNHNY and CDR2 SVGAGI (reference sequence). The CDR3 runs 12 residues. The germline V and J ends were trimmed by 4 bases and 12 bases, with 10 bases remaining between them. CDR3 amino acids: CASSSRVQPLHF. Written as DNA, the CDR3 is TGTGCCAGCAGTTCCAGGGTACAACCCCTCCACTTT.

This clonotype was recorded many times. This chain joins TRBV7-9 and TRBJ2-5; D ambiguous. The CDR3 is 13 residues long. V was cut by 2 bases and J by 3 bases, with 7 bases left in between. Per germline, CDR1 SEHNR and CDR2 FQNEAQ (reference sequence). The CDR3 DNA reads as TGTGCCAGCAGCTTACTGGGGAAAGAGACCCAGTACTTC. The encoded protein is CASSLLGKETQYF.

This clonotype was detected only a few times. The rearrangement joins TRBV19 to TRBJ1-2, with 9 nucleotides matching TRBD1. The germline CDR1 and CDR2 sequences are LNHDA and SQIVND (reference sequence). This CDR3 comprises 13 residues. V was clipped by 4 bases and J by 6 bases; unmatched bases: 3. Here the CDR3 DNA reads TGTGCCAGTAGTAACAGGGGGCGCGATGGCTACACCTTC. This translates into CASSNRGRDGYTF.

The chain employs TRBV29-1 and TRBJ1-2, with D hard to call. Germline CDR1 reads SQVTM; CDR2 reads ANQGSEA. This CDR3 comprises 13 residues. V lost 1 base, J lost 0 bases, and 6 bases lay in between. The CDR3 coding sequence is TGCAGCGTTGAAGTCCGAACTAACTATGGCTACACCTTC. The encoded protein is CSVEVRTNYGYTF.

In regard to this clonotype: One end of the junction is discordant with germline, which a read error may explain. The chain has TRBV7-9 and TRBJ2-7; D is uncertain. There are 14 residues in the CDR3. Germline values: CDR1 SEHNR, CDR2 FQNEAQ (reference sequence). CDR3 nucleotides: TGTGCCAGCAGCTTGGTTGTGCACTCCTACGAGCAGTGCTTC. As protein: CASSLVVHSYEQCF.

This clonotype occurred many times. The chain couples TRBV9 to TRBJ1-4; possibly TRBD1 for D (6 bases). V dropped 0 bases and J dropped 2 bases, with 11 bases sitting between them. The CDR3 loop spans 16 amino acids. Germline CDR1 and CDR2: SGDLS and YYNGEE. The CDR3, as DNA: TGTGCCAGCAGCGTAGATCCGGGGGCGACTAATGAAAAACTGTTTTTT. Protein product: CASSVDPGATNEKLFF.

The J gene is TRBJ2-5, the V gene TRBV15; 11 nucleotides align to TRBD2. Germline assignment: CDR1 LNHNV and CDR2 YYDKDF (reference sequence). V dropped 4 bases and J dropped 3; count of bases not matched to a gene: 4. The CDR3 covers 15 residues. CDR3 in DNA: TGTGCCACCAGCACTAGGGGACTAGCGGAAGAGACCCAGTACTTC. It encodes CATSTRGLAEETQYF.

This clonotype was found many times. V usage is TRBV7-9 and J usage is TRBJ2-7, with 9 bases lining up with TRBD2. The CDR3 contains 15 residues. J gave up 0 bases and V 4 bases, and 4 bases lay outside the gene matches. Germline CDR1 SEHNR, CDR2 FQNEAQ (reference sequence). CDR3 in amino acids: CASSWTSASSYEQYF. The CDR3 nucleotides are TGTGCCAGCAGCTGGACTAGCGCAAGCTCCTACGAGCAGTACTTC.

The chain employs TRBV9 and TRBJ2-2; 12 nucleotides agree with TRBD2. V shed 2 bases, J shed 5 bases, and the junction held 7 bases outside the gene matches. Germline V gives CDR1 SGDLS, CDR2 YYNGEE. The CDR3 covers 17 residues. The CDR3 sequence: CASSVTSGGLGTGELFF. In nucleotides, the CDR3 is TGTGCCAGCAGCGTGACTAGCGGGGGCCTGGGGACCGGGGAGCTGTTTTTT.

This clonotype was recorded once. CDR3 sequence: CASSMNRELVYGYTF. The CDR3 nucleotides read TGCGCCAGCAGCATGAACAGGGAGTTGGTCTATGGCTACACCTTC. The chain couples TRBV5-1 to TRBJ1-2; tentatively, D is TRBD1 (6 bases). Germline CDR1 reads SGHRS; CDR2 reads YFSETQ. CDR3 length: 15 amino acids. The V and J ends lost 4 bases and 4 bases respectively, with 17 bases between them.

The chain is built from TRBV25-1 and TRBJ1-4; perhaps TRBD1 as D (5 bases). With 1 base removed from V and 8 bases from J, the gap between germline ends came to 11 bases. Germline V gene sequence: CDR1 MGHDK, CDR2 SYGVNS. This CDR3 has 14 residues. The CDR3 here is CASSESGVGEKLFF. CDR3 bases: TGTGCCAGCAGTGAATCGGGGGTAGGCGAAAAACTGTTTTTT.

The genes are TRBV20-1 and TRBJ2-7; D may be TRBD1 or TRBD2 (5 bases each). Deletions cut 3 bases from V and 3 bases from J, with 6 bases between. This CDR3 is 11 amino acids long. From germline, CDR1 is DFQATT and CDR2 SNEGSKA (reference sequence). As DNA, the CDR3 is TGCAGTGCTAGGGGGGACTACGAGCAGTACTTC. Amino acids: CSARGDYEQYF.

The chain recombines TRBV11-2 with TRBJ2-5; 11 bases fit TRBD2. V lost 5 bases to trimming and J lost 7 bases; unmatched junction nucleotides: 6. Germline CDR1 and CDR2: SGHAT and FQNNGV. The CDR3 has 14 amino acids. The CDR3 sequence: CASSLGLADVTQYF. The CDR3 DNA sequence: TGTGCCAGCAGCCTGGGACTAGCGGATGTGACCCAGTACTTC.

This clonotype is a singleton in its sample. Its ends do not fully match the called genes, so a read error is possible. This chain links TRBV15 with TRBJ2-6, with TRBD1 as a possible D gene (6 bases). The CDR3 has 15 residues. CDR1 is LNHNV and CDR2 is YYDKDF in the germline V gene (reference sequence). CDR3: CATSRGKSRTDYEAF. In nucleotides, the CDR3 is TGTGCCACCAGCAGAGGAAAATCGCGGACAGACTATGAAGCTTTC.

V and J are TRBV19 and TRBJ2-2, with a possible D match to TRBD1 (6 bases). The CDR3 has 15 residues. V lost 7 bases to trimming and J lost 1 base, with 13 bases between them. The germline V gene encodes CDR1 LNHDA and CDR2 SQIVND (reference sequence). The DNA for the CDR3 is TGTGCCAGTACGATAACAGGGAGGAACACCGGGGAGCTGTTTTTT. It is translated as CASTITGRNTGELFF.